This is a list of T cell receptor beta chains from one sample in a study of blood T cell repertoires in COVID-19. Profiling relied on immunoSEQ multiplex PCR, and the TCRdb table lists in-frame clones only, not all of them. The repertoire holds fewer than 120,000 clones, about three quarters seen once, with approximately 16% in the top ten. Sequenced sample: peripheral blood. The source is an elderly woman with active or convalescent COVID-19. Both conserved end residues are part of each CDR3. A D gene is named only where the DNA matches it firmly. Where a row states a size, it is once, few, many or the class of an expanded clone; other rows omit it.

d_call	v_call	clone_size	j_call	cdr3_nt	cdr3_aa
TRBD1	TRBV27	once	TRBJ1-1	TGTGCCAGCAGTTTATCGGGACAGGGCACCACCGAAGCTTTCTTT	CASSLSGQGTTEAFF
TRBD1	TRBV18	NA	TRBJ2-7	TGTGCCAGCTCACAGGGACCGGGACAGGGGTCCTACGAGCAGTACTTC	CASSQGPGQGSYEQYF
TRBD2	TRBV5-5	NA	TRBJ2-7	TGTGCCAGCAGCTCGGGACTAGCGGGAGTGTCTATTGGGAACGAGCAGTACTTC	CASSSGLAGVSIGNEQYF
TRBD2	TRBV5-6	NA	TRBJ2-1	TGTGCCAGCTCCTTCTTGACGGGACTAGCCGAACTCAATGAGCAGTTCTTC	CASSFLTGLAELNEQFF
TRBD2	TRBV19	NA	TRBJ2-7	TGTGCCACTTCCCGGACTAGCGGGAGGTACGAGCAGTACTTC	CATSRTSGRYEQYF
NA	TRBV5-4	NA	TRBJ1-2	TGTGCCAGCAGCCCCGGGACAAGTTCCGGTGGCTACACCTTC	CASSPGTSSGGYTF
TRBD1	TRBV12-5	NA	TRBJ1-2	TGTGCTAGTGGTTTGGCGACAGGGGGCTACACCTTC	CASGLATGGYTF
TRBD2	TRBV2	once	TRBJ2-2	TGTGCCAGCAGGCAACTAGCGGGTGGTGCCGGGGAGCTGTTTTTT	CASRQLAGGAGELFF
TRBD1	TRBV7-3	NA	TRBJ1-2	TGTGCCAGCAGCACGGACAGGGCATCAATCTACACCTTC	CASSTDRASIYTF
NA	TRBV9	many	TRBJ1-3	TGTGCCAGCAGCGCCGAGGGTGTCGGAAACACCATATATTTT	CASSAEGVGNTIYF
TRBD2	TRBV9	NA	TRBJ2-7	TGTGCCAGCAGCGTAGGCGGGAGTCCCCACGAGCAGTACTTC	CASSVGGSPHEQYF
NA	TRBV15	few	TRBJ1-1	TGTGCCACCAGCAGTGGGGTGGGCGGGGGGAGTACTGAAGCTTTCTTT	CATSSGVGGGSTEAFF
TRBD2	TRBV7-3	NA	TRBJ2-1	TGTGCCAGCAGCTTAAAGGTTCTAGCGGGCATCGATGAGCAGTTCTTC	CASSLKVLAGIDEQFF
NA	TRBV7-2	NA	TRBJ2-7	TGTGCCAGCAGGCCCTATTCGGTCGCCTACGAGCAGTACTTC	CASRPYSVAYEQYF
NA	TRBV12-3/TRBV12-4	NA	TRBJ2-7	TGTGCCAGCAGTTTAATACAGGGAAGCGAGCAGTACTTC	CASSLIQGSEQYF
NA	TRBV9	NA	TRBJ1-2	TGTGCCAGCAGCCCATCCCCTGGCGCAGGCTATGGCTACACCTTC	CASSPSPGAGYGYTF
TRBD1	TRBV7-2	NA	TRBJ2-5	TGTGCCAGCAGCTCCAAAACGAAGACAGGGTCCGAGACCCAGTACTTC	CASSSKTKTGSETQYF
TRBD2	TRBV15	NA	TRBJ2-3	TGTGCCACCAGCAGAGATCGACCGGGAGGGCCAACAGATACGCAGTATTTT	CATSRDRPGGPTDTQYF
TRBD1	TRBV18	NA	TRBJ1-1	TGTGCCAGCTCAGCCGATCAGGGGGCTGAAGCTTTCTTT	CASSADQGAEAFF
TRBD1	TRBV15	NA	TRBJ2-5	TGTGCCACCAGCGGTGGGACAGGGGAAGAGACCCAGTACTTC	CATSGGTGEETQYF
NA	TRBV25-1	NA	TRBJ1-1	TGTGCCAGCAGTGTCGGGACTCCTCTGGCAGCTTTCTTT	CASSVGTPLAAFF
TRBD1	TRBV28	once	TRBJ1-5	TGTGCCAGCAGTCTACTGACTGGACAGGGAGGTCAGCCCCAGCATTTT	CASSLLTGQGGQPQHF
TRBD2	TRBV29-1	few	TRBJ2-1	TGCAGCGTTGGCTTAGCGGGCCTCTACAATGAGCAGTTCTTC	CSVGLAGLYNEQFF
NA	TRBV5-4	once	TRBJ1-2	TGTGCCAGCAGCAATGACAGCCCCTATGGCTACACCTTC	CASSNDSPYGYTF
TRBD1	TRBV13	NA	TRBJ1-1	TGTGCCAGCAGCGCAACCCCACAGGGGGTCACTGAAGCTTTCTTT	CASSATPQGVTEAFF
TRBD2	TRBV27	once	TRBJ2-4	TGTGCCAGCAGTTTGGGAGGGACGGGTACCAAAAACATTCAGTACTTC	CASSLGGTGTKNIQYF
TRBD1	TRBV2	NA	TRBJ1-1	TGTGCCAGCAGTGTAAAGGGGGCGAACACTGAAGCTTTCTTT	CASSVKGANTEAFF
TRBD1	TRBV6-2/TRBV6-3	once	TRBJ1-2	TGTGCCAGCAGTCAGGACAGGGGAGGGATCTATGGCTACACCTTC	CASSQDRGGIYGYTF
TRBD2	TRBV6-6	NA	TRBJ2-3	TGTGCCAGCAGCTCTAACGGGAGGACCACAGATACGCAGTATTTT	CASSSNGRTTDTQYF
TRBD2	TRBV6-5	NA	TRBJ2-3	TGTGCCAGCAGTTACGAGGGACTAGCGGGGGGGTCGACGCAGTATTTT	CASSYEGLAGGSTQYF
NA	TRBV7-9	NA	TRBJ2-7	TGTGCCAGCAGGATTTTTCTTAGCAAGACGGTAAGCTCCTACGAGCAGTACTTC	CASRIFLSKTVSSYEQYF
NA	TRBV5-1	few	TRBJ2-7	TGCGCCAGCAGCATAGCCGGGACTCGGCTCTACGAGCAGTACTTC	CASSIAGTRLYEQYF
NA	TRBV7-3	NA	TRBJ2-2	TGTGCCAGCAGCTTATATTCAGGGTTAAACACCGGGGAGCTGTTTTTT	CASSLYSGLNTGELFF
TRBD2	TRBV25-1	few	TRBJ2-3	TGTGCCAGCAGTGAATATATTGCTAGCGGGTCCACAGATACGCAGTATTTT	CASSEYIASGSTDTQYF
NA	TRBV6-5	NA	TRBJ2-7	TGTGCCAGCAGCCGACATAATAGCGAGCAGTACTTC	CASSRHNSEQYF
TRBD1	TRBV10-1	NA	TRBJ1-5	TGCGCCAGCAGTGCAGGGGGGAATCAGCCCCAGCATTTT	CASSAGGNQPQHF
TRBD2	TRBV25-1	NA	TRBJ2-3	TGTGCCAGCAGTGGAGCGGGAGGGCTTTCAGATACGCAGTATTTT	CASSGAGGLSDTQYF
TRBD1	TRBV4-1	NA	TRBJ1-2	TGCGCCAGCAGCCAACGACAGGGGGCTGGCTATGGCTACACCTTC	CASSQRQGAGYGYTF
TRBD1	TRBV7-9	NA	TRBJ2-3	TGTGCCAGCAGCTTAGGACAGGGTGGGACAGATACGCAGTATTTT	CASSLGQGGTDTQYF
NA	TRBV7-2	NA	TRBJ2-7	TGTGCCAGCAGCTTAGTAACCGGGAGAGTCCACGAGCAGTACTTC	CASSLVTGRVHEQYF